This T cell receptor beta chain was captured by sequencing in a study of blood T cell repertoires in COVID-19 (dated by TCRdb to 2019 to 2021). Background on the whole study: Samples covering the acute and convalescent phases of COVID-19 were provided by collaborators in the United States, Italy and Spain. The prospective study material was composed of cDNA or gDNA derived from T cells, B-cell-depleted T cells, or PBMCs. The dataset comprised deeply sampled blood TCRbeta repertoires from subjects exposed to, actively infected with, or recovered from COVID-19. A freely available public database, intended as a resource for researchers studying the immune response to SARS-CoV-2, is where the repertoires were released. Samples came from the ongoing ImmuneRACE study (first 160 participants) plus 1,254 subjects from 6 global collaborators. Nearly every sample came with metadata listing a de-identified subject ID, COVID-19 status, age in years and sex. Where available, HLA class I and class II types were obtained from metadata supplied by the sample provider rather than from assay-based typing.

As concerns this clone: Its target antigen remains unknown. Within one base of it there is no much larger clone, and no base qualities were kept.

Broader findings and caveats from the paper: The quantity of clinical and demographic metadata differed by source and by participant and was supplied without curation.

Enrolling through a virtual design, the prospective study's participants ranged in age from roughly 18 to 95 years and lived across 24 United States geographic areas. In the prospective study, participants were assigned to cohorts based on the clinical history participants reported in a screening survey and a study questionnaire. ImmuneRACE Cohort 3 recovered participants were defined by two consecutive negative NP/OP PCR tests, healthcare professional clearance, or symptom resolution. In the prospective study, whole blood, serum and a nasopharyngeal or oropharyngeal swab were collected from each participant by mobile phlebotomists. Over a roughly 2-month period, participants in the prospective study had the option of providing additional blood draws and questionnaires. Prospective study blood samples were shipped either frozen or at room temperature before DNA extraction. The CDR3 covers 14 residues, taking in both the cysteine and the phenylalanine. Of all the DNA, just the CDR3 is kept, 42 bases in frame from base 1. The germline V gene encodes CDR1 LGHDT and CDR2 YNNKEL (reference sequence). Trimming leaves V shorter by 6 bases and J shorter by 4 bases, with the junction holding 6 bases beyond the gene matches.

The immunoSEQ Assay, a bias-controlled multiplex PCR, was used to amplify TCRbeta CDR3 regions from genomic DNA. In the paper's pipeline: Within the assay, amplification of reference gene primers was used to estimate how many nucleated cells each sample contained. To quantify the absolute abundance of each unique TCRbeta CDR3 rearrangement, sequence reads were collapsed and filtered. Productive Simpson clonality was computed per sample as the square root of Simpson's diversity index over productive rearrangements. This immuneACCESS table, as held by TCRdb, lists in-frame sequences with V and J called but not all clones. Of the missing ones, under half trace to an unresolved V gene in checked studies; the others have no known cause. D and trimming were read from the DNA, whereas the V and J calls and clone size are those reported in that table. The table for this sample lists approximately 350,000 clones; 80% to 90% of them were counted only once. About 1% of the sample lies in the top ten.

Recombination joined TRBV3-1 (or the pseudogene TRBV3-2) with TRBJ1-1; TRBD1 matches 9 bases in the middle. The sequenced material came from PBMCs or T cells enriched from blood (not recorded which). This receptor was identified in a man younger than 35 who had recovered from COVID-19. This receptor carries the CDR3 CASRHTGGGTEAFF. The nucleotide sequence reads TGTGCCAGCAGACATACAGGGGGCGGCACTGAAGCTTTCTTT.